These 18 T cell receptor beta chains were sequenced from one sample in a study of human T cells and chemical hapten exposure. Regarding time point: pre-sensitization, week 0. Treatment: therapeutic diphenylcyclopropenone sensitization with weekly scalp DPC. TCRdb re-called the RACE reads through MiXCR, storing one row per CDR3 protein. The table shows roughly 51,000 distinct CDR3 sequences, with more than 9% occurring only once. Material: whole blood, obtained in connection with sensitization to the hapten diphenylcyclopropenone (DPC). The receptors shown here come from a middle-aged man with alopecia areata. Some clones in this sample may be carry-over from other donors' samples.

Details on this clonotype: A read error may explain this, as a much larger clone is one base away. The CDR3 reads CASSQDGQLGEKLFF. The CDR3 DNA follows: TGTGCCAGCAGCCAAGACGGGCAGTTGGGGGAAAAACTGTTTTTT. The chain is built from TRBV3-1 and TRBJ1-4; no clear D. V gave up 0 bases and J gave up 8 bases, with 13 bases separating them. CDR3 length: 15 residues. Per germline, CDR1 LGHDT and CDR2 YNNKEL (reference sequence).

This clonotype has only a few counts. V usage is TRBV11-2 and J usage is TRBJ2-1; TRBD2 matches at 10 bases. There are 16 residues in the CDR3. Germline V gives CDR1 SGHAT, CDR2 FQNNGV. The V segment lost 3 bases and the J segment 5 bases; nucleotides outside the gene matches: 7. In DNA, the CDR3 is TGTGCCAGCAGCTTCATACTAGCGGGAAGAAACAATGAGCAGTTCTTC. Translated: CASSFILAGRNNEQFF.

This clonotype was counted at least ten times. The V call is TRBV29-1, the J call TRBJ2-1, with 14 bases matching TRBD2. CDR1 SQVTM and CDR2 ANQGSEA come from the germline V gene. V shed 6 bases, J shed 7 bases, and the junction held 8 bases outside the gene matches. CDR3 length: 15 amino acids. In DNA, the CDR3 is TGCAGCGTGGGGGGACTAGCGGGAGTAGGGAATGAGCAGTTCTTC. Its translation is CSVGGLAGVGNEQFF.

This clonotype was seen many times. The rearrangement joins TRBV6-2 or TRBV6-3 to TRBJ2-7; weak D call: TRBD2 (6 bases). The germline V gene encodes CDR1 MNHEY and CDR2 SVGEGT. The length of the CDR3 is 15 residues. Trimming took off 6 bases at V and 3 bases at J, with 18 bases between the two ends. The CDR3 DNA sequence: TGTGCCAGCAGCCCGGCGGCGGGGCAAAACTACGAGCAGTACTTC. Amino acids: CASSPAAGQNYEQYF.

In this sample, this clonotype turned up a few times. The J gene is TRBJ2-3, the V gene TRBV2; the match to TRBD1 covers 9 bases. The V and J ends lost 7 bases and 4 bases, in that order; junction bases with no gene match: 9. Germline V gives CDR1 SNHLY, CDR2 FYNNEI. The CDR3 has 15 residues. CDR3: CASISDRGGADTQYF. The CDR3 bases are TGTGCCAGCATTTCCGACAGGGGGGGCGCAGATACGCAGTATTTT.

The chain is built from TRBV7-3 and TRBJ2-2; 9 nucleotides line up with TRBD1. CDR3 length: 16 amino acids. Germline assignment: CDR1 SGHTA and CDR2 FQGTGA. Trimming took 5 bases from V and 7 from J; bases not matched to a gene: 11. CDR3 loop: CASSPFPGQGIGELFF. Written as DNA, the CDR3 is TGTGCCAGCAGCCCCTTCCCGGGACAGGGCATCGGGGAGCTGTTTTTT. The variable domain in full, completed from reference TRBV7-3 and TRBJ2-2, reads GAGVSQTPSNKVTEKGKYVELRCDPISGHTALYWYRQSLGQGPEFLIYFQGTGAADDSGLPNDRFFAVRPEGSVSTLKIQRTERGDSAVYLCASSPFPGQGIGELFFGEGSRLTVL.

This clonotype has at least ten counts. V is TRBV6-5 and J is TRBJ1-2; unclear D gene. This CDR3 contains 14 residues. Germline V gives CDR1 MNHEY, CDR2 SVGAGI. Trimming took off 2 bases at V and 7 bases at J, with 14 bases between the two ends. The CDR3 sequence: CASSYHDGMGGYTF. CDR3 in DNA: TGTGCCAGCAGTTACCACGACGGAATGGGTGGCTACACCTTC.

This chain uses TRBV6-6 with TRBJ2-1; either TRBD1 or TRBD2 may fit D (5 bases each). Germline values: CDR1 MNHNY, CDR2 SVGAGI (reference sequence). Trimming took off 6 bases at V and 9 bases at J, with 12 bases between the two ends. This CDR3 is built from 12 residues. Here the CDR3 reads CASSLGAGEQFF. The DNA of the CDR3 is TGTGCCAGCAGCCTTGGGGCGGGTGAGCAGTTCTTC.

The rearrangement links TRBV6-2 or TRBV6-3 to TRBJ2-7; no reliable D call. This CDR3 has 13 amino acids. Per germline, CDR1 MNHEY and CDR2 SVGEGT. Trimming removed 0 bases at V and 5 bases at J, with 8 bases between. The CDR3 nucleotides are TGTGCCAGCAGTTACTCGACGGGCAACGAGCAGTACTTC. It encodes CASSYSTGNEQYF.

This clonotype was recorded a few times. The CDR3 DNA reads as TGTGCCAGCAGCCAATGGACAGGGGGGAACACTGAAGCTTTCTTT. Its protein product is CASSQWTGGNTEAFF. The chain combines TRBV14 with TRBJ1-1; TRBD1 matches at 10 bases. The CDR3 covers 15 residues. Looked up from germline, CDR1 is SGHDN and CDR2 is FVKESK. V shed 2 bases, J shed 1 base, and the junction held 1 base outside the gene matches.

This clonotype was detected many times. V is TRBV6-6 and J is TRBJ2-7; 10 bases agree with TRBD1. The V segment lost 5 bases and the J segment 4 bases; nucleotides outside the gene matches: 8. Germline CDR1 reads MNHNY; CDR2 reads SVGAGI (reference sequence). The CDR3 covers 15 residues. The CDR3 loop is CASSGPDRGIYEQYF. The CDR3 DNA reads TGTGCCAGCAGTGGTCCGGACAGGGGGATTTACGAGCAGTACTTC.

Here the CDR3 reads CASSPAGAQHEKLFF. CDR3 coding DNA: TGTGCCAGCAGCCCTGCGGGGGCCCAACATGAAAAACTGTTTTTT. The rearrangement links TRBV7-6 to TRBJ1-4; the D gene is possibly TRBD1 (6 bases). Trimming stripped 5 bases from V and 6 bases from J, with 16 bases between. Germline CDR1 SGHVS, CDR2 FNYEAQ. This CDR3 comprises 15 residues.

A few counts support this clonotype. V gene TRBV9 combines with J gene TRBJ2-2; tentatively, D is TRBD2 (5 bases). Germline V gene data show CDR1 as SGDLS and CDR2 as YYNGEE. Trimming took 5 bases from V and 5 from J, leaving 10 bases between them. This CDR3 region has 13 residues. Here the CDR3 reads CASRPGLTGELFF. The CDR3 coding sequence is TGTGCCAGCAGGCCCGGACTTACCGGGGAGCTGTTTTTT.

In this sample, this clonotype turned up many times. V usage is TRBV7-2 and J usage is TRBJ1-1, with D perhaps matching TRBD1 (5 bases). V was trimmed by 3 bases and J by 1 base, leaving 9 bases between them. CDR1 is SGHTA and CDR2 is FQGNSA in the germline V gene. The CDR3 has 14 residues. In DNA form, the CDR3 reads TGTGCCAGCAGCTTTTTGACAGCGAACACTGAAGCTTTCTTT. This codes for CASSFLTANTEAFF.

The V gene is TRBV20-1, the J gene TRBJ1-4, with D tentatively TRBD1 (6 bases). The CDR3 loop spans 11 amino acids. The germline V gene encodes CDR1 DFQATT and CDR2 SNEGSKA (reference sequence). V lost 4 bases and J lost 8, with 8 bases in between. The chain's CDR3 is CSATGDEKLFF. The CDR3 DNA sequence: TGCAGTGCTACAGGGGACGAAAAACTGTTTTTT.

The chain recombines TRBV6-2 or TRBV6-3 with TRBJ2-1; the match to TRBD2 covers 13 bases. Germline CDR1 and CDR2: MNHEY and SVGEGT. V lost 0 bases, J lost 8 bases, and 7 bases stayed unmatched. The length of the CDR3 is 17 residues. CDR3 loop: CASSYSTSGRGLYEQFF. The CDR3 DNA reads TGTGCCAGCAGTTACTCAACTAGCGGGAGGGGTTTATATGAGCAGTTCTTC.

This clonotype is deemed medium-sized. DNA for the CDR3: TGTGCCAGCAGCTTACGGACTCTCAGCGGCTATGGCTACACCTTC. Translating it yields CASSLRTLSGYGYTF. The chain joins TRBV13 to TRBJ1-2; D is ambiguous. Germline values: CDR1 PRHDT, CDR2 FYEKMQ (reference sequence). V lost 2 bases, J lost 4 bases, and 14 bases lay in between. The CDR3 spans 15 residues.

There are many counts of this clonotype. The rearrangement joins TRBV27 to TRBJ2-1, with a weak D call TRBD2 (5 bases). Per the germline V gene, CDR1 is MNHEY and CDR2 is SMNVEV (reference sequence). The length of the CDR3 is 11 residues. V lost 5 bases and J lost 9, with 8 bases in between. CDR3 nucleotide sequence: TGTGCCAGCAGTACAGAGGGTGAGCAGTTCTTC. Its protein is CASSTEGEQFF.